These 17 T cell receptor beta chains originate from one sample sequenced in a study of T cells after yellow fever vaccination. TCRdb reanalysed the 5' RACE reads using MiXCR and keeps one entry per CDR3 protein. The sample lists fewer than 400,000 distinct CDR3 sequences, 6.2% occurring once. Sequencing used PBMCs, obtained 5 days after the yellow fever booster vaccination. The receptor set was obtained from a man aged 25 to 40 who received the YFV17D yellow fever vaccine.

This chain links TRBV27 with TRBJ2-2; D is uncertain. The CDR3 is 13 amino acids. Trimming removed 3 bases at V and 3 bases at J, with 5 bases between. Germline CDR1 and CDR2: MNHEY and SMNVEV (reference sequence). CDR3 amino acids: CASSFRDTGELFF. The CDR3 DNA is TGTGCCAGCAGTTTCCGCGACACCGGGGAGCTGTTTTTT.

J is TRBJ1-1 and V is TRBV28; possibly TRBD1 for D (6 bases). Germline V gene data show CDR1 as MDHEN and CDR2 as SYDVKM. The CDR3 is made up of 12 amino acids. V lost 9 bases and J lost 3, with 11 bases in between. This CDR3 reads CASVGQHTEAFF. CDR3 in DNA: TGTGCCAGTGTAGGACAGCACACTGAAGCTTTCTTT.

This clonotype appeared a few times. The chain recombines TRBV6-2 or TRBV6-3 with TRBJ1-1; D gene ambiguous. The germline gives CDR1 MNHEY, CDR2 SVGEGT. The CDR3 has 13 amino acids. Trimming shortened V by 2 bases and J by 5 bases, and 9 bases separated the two germline ends. Here the CDR3 DNA reads TGTGCCAGCAGTTACGCCCTGAGGACTGAAGCTTTCTTT. Translating gives CASSYALRTEAFF.

The chain joins TRBV5-5 to TRBJ2-7, with D possibly matching TRBD2 (7 bases). V was cut by 1 base and J by 7 bases, with 18 bases left in between. Germline CDR1 is SGHKS and CDR2 is YYEKEE (reference sequence). This CDR3 is built from 15 residues. The DNA of the CDR3 is TGTGCCAGCAGCTTGAGGGGGGGTGCCGACCGGGAGCAGTACTTC. It codes for CASSLRGGADREQYF.

This chain uses TRBV5-1 with TRBJ2-1; 13 bases map to TRBD2. The CDR3 is made up of 18 amino acids. V dropped 4 bases and J dropped 4; count of bases not matched to a gene: 11. Germline CDR1 reads SGHRS; CDR2 reads YFSETQ. The CDR3 protein is CASSSVYGLAGVYNEQFF. DNA for the CDR3: TGCGCCAGCAGCAGCGTCTATGGACTAGCGGGGGTTTACAATGAGCAGTTCTTC.

This clonotype was counted at least ten times. The rearrangement joins TRBV6-6 to TRBJ1-1; D is possibly TRBD1 (6 bases). This CDR3 spans 11 amino acids. The germline gives CDR1 MNHNY, CDR2 SVGAGI (reference sequence). The V and J ends lost 2 bases and 11 bases respectively, with 9 bases between them. The CDR3 coding sequence is TGTGCCAGCAGTTACGCGGGGGCGGCTTTCTTT. Its protein is CASSYAGAAFF.

The chain combines TRBV19 with TRBJ2-7; TRBD1 matches at 8 bases. V shed 5 bases and J 5 bases; nucleotides not matched to a gene: 11. CDR3 length: 15 amino acids. The V gene's germline CDR1 is LNHDA and CDR2 SQIVND (reference sequence). CDR3 region: CASSSTGTGANEQYF. Here the CDR3 DNA reads TGTGCCAGTAGTTCGACCGGGACAGGAGCGAACGAGCAGTACTTC. Together with reference TRBV19 and TRBJ2-7, the CDR3 gives the full variable domain: DGGITQSPKYLFRKEGQNVTLSCEQNLNHDAMYWYRQDPGQGLRLIYYSQIVNDFQKGDIAEGYSVSREKKESFPLTVTSAQKNPTAFYLCASSSTGTGANEQYFGPGTRLTVT.

This rearrangement joins TRBV7-2 to TRBJ1-3, with D unclear. The germline CDR1 and CDR2 sequences are SGHTA and FQGNSA. V was trimmed by 0 bases and J by 2 bases, leaving 14 bases between them. CDR3 length: 17 residues. CDR3 DNA: TGTGCCAGCAGCTTAGCCTATGGCTCTGCTACTGGAAACACCATATATTTT. This gives the protein CASSLAYGSATGNTIYF.

This clonotype was recorded many times. The chain employs TRBV5-1 and TRBJ2-5; D is uncertain. The CDR3 loop spans 11 amino acids. V shed 6 bases and J shed 4 bases, with 7 bases lying between them. The germline gives CDR1 SGHRS, CDR2 YFSETQ. The CDR3 DNA sequence: TGCGCCAGCACCCAGGCAGAGACCCAGTACTTC. Translating gives CASTQAETQYF.

The chain couples TRBV29-1 to TRBJ2-2, with a weak D call TRBD2 (6 bases). The CDR3 length is 12 residues. The germline CDR1 and CDR2 sequences are SQVTM and ANQGSEA. V was pared by 6 bases and J by 5 bases, with 10 bases between. The CDR3 nucleotides read TGCAGCGTAGACCGGGGGACCGGGGAGCTGTTTTTT. Translated, it gives CSVDRGTGELFF.

This clonotype occurred a few times. This sequence joins TRBV5-1 and TRBJ2-2; 7 bases map to TRBD2. The CDR3 totals 17 residues. The germline CDR1 and CDR2 sequences are SGHRS and YFSETQ. Trimming removed 1 base from V and 1 base from J; junction bases left unmatched: 7. The CDR3 protein is CASSLYASGLNTGELFF. CDR3 nucleotide sequence: TGCGCCAGCAGCTTGTATGCTAGCGGATTGAACACCGGGGAGCTGTTTTTT.

This clonotype turned up a few times. The chain has TRBV6-5 and TRBJ2-1; D might be TRBD1 or TRBD2, each matching 5 bases. There are 17 residues in the CDR3. Germline V gene sequence: CDR1 MNHEY, CDR2 SVGAGI. V shed 2 bases and J shed 7 bases, with 21 bases lying between them. The CDR3 protein is CASSYGTTVSGMNEQFF. The CDR3 region has the DNA TGTGCCAGCAGTTACGGGACCACCGTAAGTGGGATGAATGAGCAGTTCTTC.

The chain has TRBV24-1 and TRBJ2-1, with 13 bases lining up with TRBD2. The CDR3 length is 15 residues. V shed 9 bases, J shed 7 bases, and the junction held 8 bases outside the gene matches. Per the germline V gene, CDR1 is KGHDR and CDR2 is SFDVKD. The CDR3 sequence is CATSRTSGSGNEQFF. The CDR3 coding sequence is TGTGCCACCTCTAGGACTAGCGGGAGTGGGAATGAGCAGTTCTTC.

V is TRBV20-1 and J is TRBJ2-7; D gene unclear. V was trimmed by 6 bases and J by 2 bases, leaving 11 bases between them. Per germline, CDR1 DFQATT and CDR2 SNEGSKA (reference sequence). The CDR3 is 12 amino acids. DNA of the CDR3: TGCAGTGCGAACGACATAACCTACGAGCAGTACTTC. It is translated as CSANDITYEQYF.

A few counts support this clonotype. The chain carries TRBV27 and TRBJ2-7; tentatively, D is TRBD1 (6 bases). The CDR3 is 14 amino acids. The V gene's germline CDR1 is MNHEY and CDR2 SMNVEV (reference sequence). V lost 5 bases and J 2 bases, leaving 13 bases between the germline ends. In DNA, the CDR3 is TGTGCCAGCAGTCCGGCGACAGGAGCCTACGAGCAGTACTTC. Its translation is CASSPATGAYEQYF.

The chain uses TRBV30 and TRBJ1-6; no reliable D call. Trimming shortened V by 5 bases and J by 10 bases, and 15 bases separated the two germline ends. Germline loops: CDR1 GTSNPN, CDR2 SVGIG (reference sequence). This CDR3 contains 13 residues. Written as DNA, the CDR3 is TGTGCCTGGGCTCCGGATCGATCCTCACCCCTCCACTTT. This encodes CAWAPDRSSPLHF.

The J gene is TRBJ2-2, the V gene TRBV5-1; 9 bases match TRBD1. CDR1 is SGHRS and CDR2 is YFSETQ in the germline V gene. Trimming cost V 2 bases and J 6 bases; bases outside gene matches: 17. The CDR3 is 19 residues long. CDR3 in amino acids: CASSLNRDRASYLSGELFF. CDR3 DNA sequence: TGCGCCAGCAGCTTAAACCGGGACAGGGCCTCGTACTTGTCCGGGGAGCTGTTTTTT. The entire variable domain, with the rest obtained from reference TRBV5-1 and TRBJ2-2, is as follows: KAGVTQTPRYLIKTRGQQVTLSCSPISGHRSVSWYQQTPGQGLQFLFEYFSETQRNKGNFPGRFSGRQFSNSRSEMNVSTLELGDSALYLCASSLNRDRASYLSGELFFGEGSRLTVL.